The source of this T cell receptor (beta chain) is a study of response to subunit inactivated influenza vaccine. The study's findings and limits: A suggestion made by the authors is that each seasonal influenza vaccination recruits few new T cells.

TCRdb analysed the RT-PCR reads with MiXCR anew, one entry per CDR3 protein. The table includes about 160,000 distinct CDR3 sequences, approximately 10% detected once. This clonotype occurred a few times. The antigen remains unidentified. This TCR was recovered from a man aged 45-65 years who received an inactivated influenza vaccine. The source was non-naive T cells sorted from PBMCs, collected 45 days after vaccination.

For the CDR3, the DNA is TGCGCCAGCAGCTTGGGGAATAGCTATGGCTACACCTTC. Translated, it gives CASSLGNSYGYTF. The chain joins TRBV5-1 to TRBJ1-2; no firm D call. CDR1 and CDR2 (germline): SGHRS, YFSETQ. V lost 0 bases, J lost 4 bases, and 7 bases lay in between. The CDR3 extends over 13 amino acids.